These 14 T cell receptor beta chains were all obtained from the same sample, sequenced in a study of blood T cells in healthy people across ages (dated by TCRdb to between 2014 and 2017). Libraries were made using 5' RACE. A second about 7 to 11 cycle PCR used a sample-barcoded 5' primer and a J-beta primer mix. TCRdb ran its own pipeline on the public reads, namely fastp trimming at Q25 and MiXCR clone calling, and kept in-frame beta chains. All rows with the same CDR3 protein become a single entry with the most common DNA and genes. The sample yields 1,800,000 or so distinct CDR3 sequences; around 40% were counted once. The top ten hold 23% of the sample. Sequencing used blood. These receptors were collected from a human donor in good health.

In this sample, this clonotype turned up a few times. This sequence joins TRBV29-1 and TRBJ2-7, with D uncertain. The V end was cut by 0 bases, the J end by 3 bases, with 9 bases between. The germline CDR1 and CDR2 sequences are SQVTM and ANQGSEA. This CDR3 has 13 residues. The CDR3 loop is CSVEDGGDYEQYF. The CDR3 DNA follows: TGCAGCGTTGAAGACGGTGGAGACTACGAGCAGTACTTC.

There are a few counts of this clonotype. The chain recombines TRBV5-1 with TRBJ1-1, with D unresolved. From germline, CDR1 is SGHRS and CDR2 YFSETQ. The CDR3 loop spans 14 amino acids. The V end lost 1 base, the J end lost 1 base, and 8 bases lay between the germline ends. CDR3: CASSLWVTNTEAFF. Here the CDR3 DNA reads TGCGCCAGCAGCTTGTGGGTCACGAACACTGAAGCTTTCTTT.

The CDR3 region is CASSPDRARGTQYF. DNA for the CDR3: TGTGCCAGCTCACCTGACAGGGCTCGAGGTACGCAGTATTTT. The rearrangement joins TRBV18 to TRBJ2-3; 7 nucleotides match TRBD1. Unmatched junction bases numbered 8, after V lost 3 bases and J lost 8 bases. Germline values: CDR1 KGHSH, CDR2 LQKENI. The CDR3 covers 14 residues.

The V and J genes are TRBV12-3 or TRBV12-4 and TRBJ2-1; D remains unclear. This CDR3 has 12 amino acids. V dropped 4 bases and J dropped 10 bases, with 11 bases sitting between them. This chain's CDR3 is CASSSRLGEQFF. CDR3 sequence (DNA): TGTGCCAGCAGTTCAAGACTCGGGGAGCAGTTCTTC.

The J gene is TRBJ1-2, the V gene TRBV7-2; D is uncertain. CDR3 length: 15 residues. Looked up from germline, CDR1 is SGHTA and CDR2 is FQGNSA. V dropped 1 base and J dropped 3 bases, with 12 bases sitting between them. The CDR3 here is CASSLDGRRDYGYTF. The CDR3 coding sequence is TGTGCCAGCAGCTTAGACGGGAGACGGGACTATGGCTACACCTTC. Filled out from reference TRBV7-2 and TRBJ1-2, the complete variable domain reads GAGVSQSPSNKVTEKGKDVELRCDPISGHTALYWYRQSLGQGLEFLIYFQGNSAPDKSGLPSDRFSAERTGGSVSTLTIQRTQQEDSAVYLCASSLDGRRDYGYTFGSGTRLTVV.

This clonotype appeared many times. The chain is built from TRBV20-1 and TRBJ2-7; tentative D call: TRBD1 (5 bases). Trimming stripped 3 bases from V and 4 bases from J, with 13 bases between. The CDR3 totals 13 residues. Germline CDR1 DFQATT, CDR2 SNEGSKA (reference sequence). The CDR3, as DNA: TGCAGTGCTAGGGCCAGGGTCCGTTACGAGCAGTACTTC. Protein: CSARARVRYEQYF.

V and J are TRBV4-2 and TRBJ1-1; TRBD1 is a possible D gene (5 bases). Germline values: CDR1 LGHNA, CDR2 YNFKEQ. V dropped 0 bases and J dropped 4 bases, with 12 bases sitting between them. CDR3 length: 15 residues. CDR3 DNA sequence: TGTGCCAGCAGCCAAGATTGGACACTGAGCACTGAAGCTTTCTTT. It translates to CASSQDWTLSTEAFF.

This clonotype was observed a few times. The rearrangement joins TRBV7-9 to TRBJ1-2; D is unclear. V lost 3 bases to trimming and J lost 0 bases, with 11 bases between them. The CDR3 loop spans 15 amino acids. Per the germline V gene, CDR1 is SEHNR and CDR2 is FQNEAQ (reference sequence). CDR3 residues: CASSLANSANYGYTF. The DNA for the CDR3 is TGTGCCAGCAGCTTGGCCAACAGCGCTAACTATGGCTACACCTTC.

V and J are TRBV20-1 and TRBJ2-6; weak D call: TRBD2 (5 bases). With 1 base removed from V and 2 bases from J, the gap between germline ends came to 9 bases. This CDR3 contains 15 residues. Germline V lookup: CDR1 DFQATT, CDR2 SNEGSKA (reference sequence). CDR3 loop: CSARGTRPGANVLTF. CDR3 in DNA: TGCAGTGCTAGAGGGACTCGGCCTGGGGCCAACGTCCTGACTTTC.

The chain couples TRBV24-1 to TRBJ2-2, with D possibly being TRBD1 (5 bases). V lost 3 bases and J lost 3, with 13 bases in between. The CDR3 loop spans 16 amino acids. Per the germline V gene, CDR1 is KGHDR and CDR2 is SFDVKD. This CDR3 is CATSDPMTEYTGELFF. CDR3 nucleotide sequence: TGTGCCACCAGTGATCCAATGACAGAGTACACCGGGGAGCTGTTTTTT.

CDR3 in DNA: TGTGCCAGCAGTTTTATTCTAGGGGAGAATCAGCCCCAGCATTTT. Its protein product is CASSFILGENQPQHF. This chain links TRBV12-3 or TRBV12-4 with TRBJ1-5; the D gene is possibly TRBD1 (5 bases). The length of the CDR3 is 15 residues. The V end was cut by 3 bases, the J end by 4 bases, with 13 bases between.

The chain is built from TRBV7-2 and TRBJ2-6, with 9 bases matching TRBD1. The CDR3 has 19 amino acids. Germline CDR1 and CDR2: SGHTA and FQGNSA. The V gene end was trimmed by 1 base and the J gene end by 2 bases; junction bases not matched to a gene: 9. CDR3 bases: TGTGCCAGCAGCTTAGTTGTGAACAGGGGGCTCCCTGGGGCCAACGTCCTGACTTTC. Translation gives CASSLVVNRGLPGANVLTF. The whole variable domain, remainder taken from reference TRBV7-2 and TRBJ2-6, is GAGVSQSPSNKVTEKGKDVELRCDPISGHTALYWYRQSLGQGLEFLIYFQGNSAPDKSGLPSDRFSAERTGGSVSTLTIQRTQQEDSAVYLCASSLVVNRGLPGANVLTFGAGSRLTVL.

The V call is TRBV28, the J call TRBJ2-1, with D perhaps matching TRBD1 (5 bases). The V end was cut by 1 base, the J end by 1 base, with 14 bases between. This CDR3 contains 17 residues. The V gene's germline CDR1 is MDHEN and CDR2 SYDVKM. The CDR3 loop reads CASSLSRQGPSYNEQFF. DNA for the CDR3: TGTGCCAGCAGTTTATCCCGGCAGGGCCCTTCCTACAATGAGCAGTTCTTC.

This clonotype occurred a few times. This chain joins TRBV6-2 or TRBV6-3 and TRBJ2-5, with 9 nucleotides matching TRBD2. V was pared by 0 bases and J by 3 bases, with 5 bases of the junction left unmatched. From germline, CDR1 is MNHEY and CDR2 SVGEGT. The CDR3 runs to 16 residues. The CDR3 is CASSYSPLAGEETQYF. DNA for the CDR3: TGTGCCAGCAGTTACTCTCCTTTAGCGGGGGAAGAGACCCAGTACTTC.